This T cell receptor (beta chain) was obtained from a study of T cell repertoires in cytomegalovirus infection. On the study more broadly: CMV infection and matching HLA type were both indicated by public TCR beta signatures. General observations from the study: The cumulative frequency of public TCR beta families identified carriers of CMV plus the relevant HLA. HLA-C-restricted CMV clonotypes gave the most frequent clonotype in two of eight donors.

Regarding this clonotype: Its specificity is unknown.

From germline, CDR1 is SGHVT and CDR2 SQSDAQ. The CDR3 consists of 12 residues. V lost 7 bases and J 7 bases, leaving 11 bases between the germline ends. TCRdb re-derived calls from the reads in MiXCR, one entry per CDR3 protein. This table holds 310,000 or so distinct CDR3 sequences, roughly 24% found once. Sequenced material: PBMCs. This TCR was sampled from a human donor in good health (CMV status not recorded). Some clones in this sample may be carry-over from other donors' samples. V usage is TRBV7-4 and J usage is TRBJ1-5; a possible D gene is TRBD1 (6 bases). The DNA of the CDR3 is TGTGCCAGCACGATAGGGGGACAGCCCCAGCATTTT. Protein product: CASTIGGQPQHF.